A single T cell receptor beta chain is shown here with its context. This entry is derived from a study of blood T cells in healthy people across ages. In the study overall: When template switching was applied, about one barcoded beta molecule was captured per two T cells.

Alongside a J-beta primer mix, a sample-barcoded 5' primer served in a second PCR lasting about 7 to 12 cycles. TCRdb ran MiXCR on the 5' RACE reads and lists one entry per CDR3 protein. In the table there are 1.5 million to 2 million distinct CDR3 sequences, 28% of which are singletons. The CDR3 length is 16 residues. Germline CDR1 DFQATT, CDR2 SNEGSKA (reference sequence). V shed 2 bases and J shed 3 bases, with 17 bases lying between them. The rearrangement links TRBV20-1 to TRBJ1-5; tentative D call: TRBD1 (6 bases). The sample was blood. This TCR was sampled from a woman between 25 and 40 years old in good health. In nucleotides, the CDR3 is TGCAGTGCTAGACTACACGGACAGCTTCTCAATCAGCCCCAGCATTTT. It yields the protein CSARLHGQLLNQPQHF.